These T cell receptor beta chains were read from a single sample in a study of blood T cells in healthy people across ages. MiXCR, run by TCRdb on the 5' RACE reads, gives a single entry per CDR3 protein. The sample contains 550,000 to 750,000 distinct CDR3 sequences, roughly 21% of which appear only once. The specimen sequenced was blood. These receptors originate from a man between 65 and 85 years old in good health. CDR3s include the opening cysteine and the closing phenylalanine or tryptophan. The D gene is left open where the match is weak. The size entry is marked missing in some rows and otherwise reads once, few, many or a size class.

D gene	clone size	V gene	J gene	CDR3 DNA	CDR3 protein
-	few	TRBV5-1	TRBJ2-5	TGCGCCAGCAGCTTGGCCTTCGGGACGGTAGAGACCCAGTACTTC	CASSLAFGTVETQYF
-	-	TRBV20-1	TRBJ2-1	TGCAGTGCCCACGTCTGGGGATCGCAGTTCTTC	CSAHVWGSQFF
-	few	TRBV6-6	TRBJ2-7	TGTGCCAGCAGTTATAGTAGGGGGGCTTACGAGCAGTACTTC	CASSYSRGAYEQYF
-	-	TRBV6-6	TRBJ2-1	TGTGCCAGCAGTTACAGCCGGAGGGGTTACAATGAGCAGTTCTTC	CASSYSRRGYNEQFF
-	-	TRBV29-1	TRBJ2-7	TGCAGCGTTAAAATGGACGGGTACGAGCAGTACTTC	CSVKMDGYEQYF
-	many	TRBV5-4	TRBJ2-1	TGTGCCAGCAGCTTGAGCCGCTCCTACAATGAGCAGTTCTTC	CASSLSRSYNEQFF
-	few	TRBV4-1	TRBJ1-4	TGCGCCAGCAGCGCCAGGGACGGCCCCGGGAGGCTGTTTTTT	CASSARDGPGRLFF
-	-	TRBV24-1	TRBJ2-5	TGTGCCACCAGTGAGTGGTCCTCGGCGACCCAGTACTTC	CATSEWSSATQYF
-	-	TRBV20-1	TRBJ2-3	TGCAGTGCTAGTGGGGACAGCACAGATACGCAGTATTTT	CSASGDSTDTQYF
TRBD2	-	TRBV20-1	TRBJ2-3	TGCAGTGCTAGCGGGAGGGCCCCAGATACGCAGTATTTT	CSASGRAPDTQYF
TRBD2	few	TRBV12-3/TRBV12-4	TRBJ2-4	TGTGCCAGCAAGAGGACTAGCGACATTCAGTACTTC	CASKRTSDIQYF
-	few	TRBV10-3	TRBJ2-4	TGTGCCATCAGTGAGGCCGGGACTCCTCTAGGCAAAAACATTCAGTACTTC	CAISEAGTPLGKNIQYF
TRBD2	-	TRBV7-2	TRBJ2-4	TGTGCCAGCAGCTCGGGACTAGCGGGAGTTATTCAGTACTTC	CASSSGLAGVIQYF
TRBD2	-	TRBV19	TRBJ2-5	TGTGCCAGTAGTATAGGTGGTACAGCGGGACTAGCGGGAGTGGAGACCCAGTACTTC	CASSIGGTAGLAGVETQYF
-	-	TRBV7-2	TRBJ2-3	TGTGCCAGCGGGCCATTCACAGATACGCAGTATTTT	CASGPFTDTQYF
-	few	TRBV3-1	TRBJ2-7	TGTGCCAGCAGCCAAGTCGGACAGTCGTACGAGCAGTACTTC	CASSQVGQSYEQYF
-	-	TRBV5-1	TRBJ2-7	TGCGCCAGCAGCCCCTCTGGAGAACACTACGAGCAGTACTTC	CASSPSGEHYEQYF
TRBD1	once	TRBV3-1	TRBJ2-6	TGTGCCAGCAGCCAAGCGACAGGGGCTGGGGCCAACGTCCTGACTTTC	CASSQATGAGANVLTF
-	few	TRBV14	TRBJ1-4	TGTGCCAGCAGCCAAGATCCAGGGGTTGCTGAAAAACTGTTTTTT	CASSQDPGVAEKLFF
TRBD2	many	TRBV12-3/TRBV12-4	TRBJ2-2	TGTGCCAGCAGTTTAATTAGCGGGAGGGTCCCCGGGGAGCTGTTTTTT	CASSLISGRVPGELFF
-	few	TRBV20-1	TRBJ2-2	TGCAGTGCTAGCTTCAGTTCGAACACCGGGGAGCTGTTTTTT	CSASFSSNTGELFF
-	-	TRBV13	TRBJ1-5	TGTGCCAGCAGCTTAGGCAGGGCCCAGCCCCAGCATTTT	CASSLGRAQPQHF
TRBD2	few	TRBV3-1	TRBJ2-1	TGTGCCAGCAGCCTGACTAGCGGGAGTACTAATGAGCAGTTCTTC	CASSLTSGSTNEQFF
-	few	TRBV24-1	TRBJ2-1	TGTGCCACCAGTGAGTCGGGACGTCCTGAGCAGTTCTTC	CATSESGRPEQFF
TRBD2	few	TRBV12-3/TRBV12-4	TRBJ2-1	TGTGCCAGCAGCCAGAGAGGGACTAGCGGGAGCTATGAGCAGTTCTTC	CASSQRGTSGSYEQFF
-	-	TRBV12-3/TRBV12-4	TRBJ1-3	TGTGCCAGCAGCCTTAACGGGGGGGGAACTGGAAACACCATATATTTT	CASSLNGGGTGNTIYF
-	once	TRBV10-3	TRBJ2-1	TGTGCCAGTGCGCCTAGTTCCTACAATAAGCAGTTCTTC	CASAPSSYNKQFF
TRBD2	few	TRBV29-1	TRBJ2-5	TGCAGCGTTGATGGGGGGGACTACCAAGAGACCCAGTACTTC	CSVDGGDYQETQYF
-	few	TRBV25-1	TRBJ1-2	TGTGCCGGCAGTGAAAAGGAGTCAGGAGAGCAATATGGCTACACCTTC	CAGSEKESGEQYGYTF
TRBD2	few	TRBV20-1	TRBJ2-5	TGCAGTGCTAGAATAGCGGGAGGAGTGGAAGAGACCCAGTACTTC	CSARIAGGVEETQYF
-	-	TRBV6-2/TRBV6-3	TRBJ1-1	TGTGCCAGCAGTTACTTGGCGGGGACTGAAGCTTTCTTT	CASSYLAGTEAFF
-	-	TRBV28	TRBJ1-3	TGTGCCAGCAGTTTACTCACAGCGCCAAACACCATATATTTT	CASSLLTAPNTIYF
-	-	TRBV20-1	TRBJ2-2	TGCAGTGCTAGAAGGTCGGACCTCCTTTATACCGGGGAGCTGTTTTTT	CSARRSDLLYTGELFF
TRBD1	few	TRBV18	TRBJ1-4	TGTGCCAGCTCCCAAGAGAAGGCCCAGGGGGCAACTAATGAAAAACTGTTTTTT	CASSQEKAQGATNEKLFF
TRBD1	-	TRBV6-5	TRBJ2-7	TGTGCCAGCAGTTACTCGGACAGGGGGTGGGACGAGCAGTACTTC	CASSYSDRGWDEQYF
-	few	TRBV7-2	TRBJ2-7	TGTGCCAGCAGCACTAGTTTCTACGAGCAGTACTTC	CASSTSFYEQYF
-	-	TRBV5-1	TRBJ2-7	TGCGCCAGCAGCCCAGGACCGGAGTCCTACGAGCAGTACTTC	CASSPGPESYEQYF